The 30 T cell receptor beta chains given below trace back to one sample, sequenced in a study of blood T cell repertoires in COVID-19. Only in-frame clones appear in the TCRdb table, and some are missing; sequencing was by immunoSEQ multiplex PCR. Seen here are under 250,000 clones, roughly 87% observed once, and the top ten hold 3%. Source material: peripheral blood. The receptors stem from a man younger than 35 with active or convalescent COVID-19.

The gene calls are TRBV27 and TRBJ1-4, with 8 nucleotides matching TRBD1. The CDR3 has 16 amino acids. Germline V gene data show CDR1 as MNHEY and CDR2 as SMNVEV (reference sequence). Trimming at V came to 4 bases and at J to 0 bases, leaving 4 bases not matched to a gene. The CDR3 DNA follows: TGTGCCAGCAGTTGGACAGGGTATGCAACTAATGAAAAACTGTTTTTT. Amino acid sequence: CASSWTGYATNEKLFF.

The sample holds a few counts of this clone. The chain joins TRBV18 to TRBJ2-5, with 7 bases lining up with TRBD2. Germline assignment: CDR1 KGHSH and CDR2 LQKENI. This CDR3 is built from 17 residues. The trim removed 0 bases at V and 5 bases at J, leaving 12 bases unmatched. The CDR3 DNA reads as TGTGCCAGCTCACCACCCGGCGGGAGCTTTAATGGTGAGACCCAGTACTTC. Its translation: CASSPPGGSFNGETQYF.

The V call is TRBV6-2 or TRBV6-3, the J call TRBJ2-7, with D maybe TRBD1 (6 bases). This CDR3 is 14 amino acids long. V gave up 7 bases and J gave up 6 bases, with 19 bases separating them. Germline lookup yields CDR1 MNHEY and CDR2 SVGEGT. CDR3 protein: CASTPWGLMTEQYF. DNA of the CDR3: TGTGCCAGCACCCCGTGGGGGCTGATGACCGAGCAGTACTTC.

A few counts support this clone. V is TRBV5-4 and J is TRBJ2-1; TRBD2 matches 12 bases. The CDR3 spans 16 residues. Germline V gene data show CDR1 as SGHNT and CDR2 as YYREEE (reference sequence). V shed 3 bases and J 10 bases; nucleotides not matched to a gene: 11. CDR3 sequence (DNA): TGTGCCAGCAGCTCCTCCCCGACTAGCGGGAGTAACGAGCAGTTCTTC. Its translation is CASSSSPTSGSNEQFF.

The chain links TRBV28 to TRBJ2-3; 7 bases agree with TRBD2. The CDR3 sequence is 13 residues long. V shed 5 bases and J 4 bases; nucleotides not matched to a gene: 3. In germline, CDR1 is MDHEN, CDR2 SYDVKM. The CDR3 spells CASSSSGPDTQYF. In DNA, the CDR3 is TGTGCCAGCAGTAGTAGCGGGCCAGATACGCAGTATTTT.

The V gene is TRBV10-3, the J gene TRBJ1-6; D not certain. In germline, CDR1 is ENHRY, CDR2 SYGVKD. This CDR3 contains 16 residues. V dropped 1 base and J dropped 7 bases, with 14 bases sitting between them. The CDR3 DNA follows: TGTGCCATCAGTGAGTTCGGCGGCGGCGCCAATTCACCCCTCCACTTT. Translating it yields CAISEFGGGANSPLHF.

This chain uses TRBV4-3 with TRBJ1-1; D perhaps matches TRBD1 (6 bases). This CDR3 region has 15 residues. CDR1 LGHNA and CDR2 YSLEER come from the germline V gene. The germline V and J ends were trimmed by 1 base and 4 bases, with 13 bases remaining between them. CDR3 residues: CASSQGGGGRTEAFF. CDR3 in DNA: TGCGCCAGCAGCCAAGGCGGGGGGGGCCGCACTGAAGCTTTCTTT.

This sequence joins TRBV6-5 and TRBJ2-7, with D possibly matching TRBD1 (6 bases). The V end was cut by 6 bases, the J end by 3 bases, with 12 bases between. The CDR3 has 13 residues. Germline V gene sequence: CDR1 MNHEY, CDR2 SVGAGI. CDR3 in amino acids: CASRSGTNYEQYF. The CDR3 DNA follows: TGTGCCAGCAGATCCGGGACAAACTACGAGCAGTACTTC.

The chain couples TRBV6-6 to TRBJ1-3, with 10 bases aligning to TRBD1. CDR1 and CDR2 (germline): MNHNY, SVGAGI (reference sequence). V shed 6 bases, J shed 7 bases, and the junction held 9 bases outside the gene matches. This CDR3 has 15 amino acids. The CDR3 region has the DNA TGTGCCAGCAGGCACCCACCGGACAGGGGGAACACCATATATTTT. Translated: CASRHPPDRGNTIYF.

The rearrangement links TRBV10-1 to TRBJ2-1; TRBD2 agrees at 9 bases. This CDR3 is 17 amino acids long. The trim removed 4 bases at V and 2 bases at J, leaving 9 bases unmatched. Germline V gene data show CDR1 as WNHNN and CDR2 as SYGVQD (reference sequence). CDR3 coding DNA: TGCGCCAGCAGTGGGGGTTCTAGCGGGAACCCCTACAATGAGCAGTTCTTC. Amino acid sequence: CASSGGSSGNPYNEQFF.

The V call is TRBV19, the J call TRBJ1-5; 8 nucleotides agree with TRBD1. Germline CDR1 reads LNHDA; CDR2 reads SQIVND (reference sequence). The CDR3 loop spans 17 amino acids. V was pared by 1 base and J by 3 bases, with 8 bases of the junction left unmatched. CDR3 in amino acids: CASSIGPGTGSNQPQHF. The CDR3 nucleotides are TGTGCCAGTAGTATAGGGCCCGGGACAGGTTCCAATCAGCCCCAGCATTTT.

The rearrangement joins TRBV27 to TRBJ2-7; 8 positions agree with TRBD2. Germline lookup yields CDR1 MNHEY and CDR2 SMNVEV (reference sequence). This CDR3 is 17 amino acids long. V gave up 2 bases and J gave up 0 bases; unmatched junction bases: 9. The CDR3 nucleotides read TGTGCCAGCAGTTTAAGGGACACTAGCGGCCGCTCCTACGAGCAGTACTTC. Its translation: CASSLRDTSGRSYEQYF.

V is TRBV9 and J is TRBJ2-1; 7 bases match TRBD2. V lost 4 bases to trimming and J lost 6 bases; unmatched junction nucleotides: 10. The CDR3 has 15 residues. Germline V gene data show CDR1 as SGDLS and CDR2 as YYNGEE. The CDR3, as DNA: TGTGCCAGCAGCCCAGGTGGCGGGAGAGTCAATGAGCAGTTCTTC. This sequence encodes CASSPGGGRVNEQFF.

The V and J genes are TRBV4-3 and TRBJ1-2; 12 nucleotides align to TRBD1. Germline assignment: CDR1 LGHNA and CDR2 YSLEER. This CDR3 has 17 amino acids. The V segment lost 1 base and the J segment 4 bases; nucleotides outside the gene matches: 7. DNA for the CDR3: TGCGCCAGCAGCCAAGGGGACAGGGGGCAGTTCGGCTATGGCTACACCTTC. Its protein is CASSQGDRGQFGYGYTF.

The genes are TRBV15 and TRBJ2-5; 9 bases are shared with TRBD2. In germline, CDR1 is LNHNV, CDR2 YYDKDF (reference sequence). Trimming took 1 base from V and 5 from J; bases not matched to a gene: 14. The length of the CDR3 is 18 residues. CDR3 nucleotides: TGTGCCACCAGCAGAGTTCATCGATTAGCGGGAGTTGGGGAGACCCAGTACTTC. Encoded protein: CATSRVHRLAGVGETQYF.

The rearrangement joins TRBV7-6 to TRBJ1-5, with 9 nucleotides matching TRBD1. In germline, CDR1 is SGHVS, CDR2 FNYEAQ. The CDR3 is 15 residues long. V trimming: 5 bases; J trimming: 9 bases; junction bases outside the gene matches: 11. The CDR3 DNA reads as TGTGCCAGCAGCCAGTCGGGACAGGGTCCAGGGCCCCAGCATTTT. Translated: CASSQSGQGPGPQHF.

The chain joins TRBV7-9 to TRBJ2-2; 14 bases fit TRBD2. CDR1 and CDR2 (germline): SEHNR, FQNEAQ (reference sequence). Losses at the gene ends were 4 bases for V and 6 bases for J; bases not matched to a gene: 4. The CDR3 is 16 amino acids. CDR3 coding DNA: TGTGCCAGCAGCTCCCGGACTAGCGGGAGGCCCGGGGAGCTGTTTTTT. Residues: CASSSRTSGRPGELFF.

The chain recombines TRBV7-9 with TRBJ1-1; D is possibly TRBD1 (6 bases). The germline gives CDR1 SEHNR, CDR2 FQNEAQ (reference sequence). The CDR3 is 14 residues long. Trimming removed 3 bases from V and 2 bases from J, with 10 bases in between. CDR3 nucleotides: TGTGCCAGCAGCTTGTCGACAGGAAACACTGAAGCTTTCTTT. Residues: CASSLSTGNTEAFF.

This chain connects TRBV7-2 to TRBJ1-5; 7 bases fit TRBD1. From germline, CDR1 is SGHTA and CDR2 FQGNSA. V lost 5 bases and J lost 2; bases outside the gene matches: 3. CDR3 length: 14 amino acids. Here the CDR3 DNA reads TGTGCCAGCAGCCCTACAGGGGGCAATCAGCCCCAGCATTTT. Translating it yields CASSPTGGNQPQHF. The whole variable domain, remainder taken from reference TRBV7-2 and TRBJ1-5, is GAGVSQSPSNKVTEKGKDVELRCDPISGHTALYWYRQSLGQGLEFLIYFQGNSAPDKSGLPSDRFSAERTGGSVSTLTIQRTQQEDSAVYLCASSPTGGNQPQHFGDGTRLSIL.

The V and J genes are TRBV19 and TRBJ2-1; 9 positions match TRBD2. CDR3 length: 16 residues. Germline V CDR1 and CDR2: LNHDA, SQIVND (reference sequence). Trimming removed 0 bases from V and 7 bases from J; junction bases left unmatched: 7. CDR3 in DNA: TGTGCCAGTAGTATAGATCGGTCTAGCGGGGATAATGAGCAGTTCTTC. It yields the protein CASSIDRSSGDNEQFF.

The chain has TRBV7-3 and TRBJ1-4, with unresolved D. The V end was cut by 5 bases, the J end by 6 bases, with 10 bases between. Germline-derived CDR1 and CDR2 are SGHTA and FQGTGA. The CDR3 spans 13 residues. The DNA of the CDR3 is TGTGCCAGCAGCCGAGGACTGGATGAAAAACTGTTTTTT. Its translation: CASSRGLDEKLFF.

Here the CDR3 DNA reads TGTGCCAGCAGCTTATACCCCCCCGGGTGGGACGAGCAGTACTTC. It yields the protein CASSLYPPGWDEQYF. The chain carries TRBV7-9 and TRBJ2-7; the D is unclear. The CDR3 loop spans 15 amino acids. V lost 2 bases, J lost 5 bases, and 16 bases lay in between. Germline V gene lookup returns CDR1 SEHNR and CDR2 FQNEAQ (reference sequence).

The chain recombines TRBV4-1 with TRBJ2-7; 7 positions agree with TRBD1. The CDR3 extends over 18 amino acids. CDR1 MGHRA and CDR2 YSYEKL come from the germline V gene. J lost 2 bases, V lost 4 bases, and 17 bases had no gene match. This CDR3 is CASSPYNLPGQRAYEQYF. In DNA, the CDR3 is TGCGCCAGCAGCCCCTACAACCTGCCGGGACAGAGAGCCTACGAGCAGTACTTC.

V usage is TRBV4-1 and J usage is TRBJ1-5, with D tentatively TRBD1 (6 bases). Between the trimmed V and J ends, which lost 1 base and 5 bases, there was a span of 9 bases. This CDR3 has 14 amino acids. The germline gives CDR1 MGHRA, CDR2 YSYEKL. CDR3 nucleotide sequence: TGCGCCAGCAGCCAAGCAGGGGTTTATCAGCCCCAGCATTTT. Translated, it gives CASSQAGVYQPQHF.

V usage is TRBV6-1 and J usage is TRBJ2-2; D perhaps matches TRBD1 (6 bases). Germline V lookup: CDR1 MNHNS, CDR2 SASEGT. The CDR3 is 15 residues long. Trimming took off 2 bases at V and 9 bases at J, with 16 bases between the two ends. The CDR3 protein is CASSESLIRGRELFF. The CDR3 DNA sequence: TGTGCCAGCAGTGAATCTTTAATCAGGGGTCGGGAGCTGTTTTTT.

CDR3 residues: CASSEPGHHYNLEQFF. CDR3 bases: TGCGCCAGCAGTGAGCCGGGACACCATTACAATTTGGAGCAGTTCTTC. The chain has TRBV10-1 and TRBJ2-1; TRBD1 might be the D (6 bases). The CDR3 has 16 residues. CDR1 and CDR2 from the germline V gene are WNHNN and SYGVQD (reference sequence). The V and J ends lost 2 bases and 10 bases respectively, with 21 bases between them.

The chain links TRBV18 to TRBJ1-3, with D possibly TRBD1 on 6 matching bases. The CDR3 runs to 16 residues. V shed 3 bases and J shed 4 bases, with 16 bases lying between them. Per the germline V gene, CDR1 is KGHSH and CDR2 is LQKENI. The CDR3: CASSPITTGTGNTIYF. The CDR3 DNA reads TGTGCCAGCTCACCGATTACTACAGGGACAGGAAACACCATATATTTT. The whole variable domain, remainder taken from reference TRBV18 and TRBJ1-3, is NAGVMQNPRHLVRRRGQEARLRCSPMKGHSHVYWYRQLPEEGLKFMVYLQKENIIDESGMPKERFSAEFPKEGPSILRIQQVVRGDSAAYFCASSPITTGTGNTIYFGEGSWLTVV.

The chain combines TRBV5-1 with TRBJ2-7; D is unclear. Germline CDR1 and CDR2: SGHRS and YFSETQ. The germline V and J ends were trimmed by 0 bases and 3 bases, with 13 bases remaining between them. CDR3 length: 15 residues. The CDR3 coding sequence is TGCGCCAGCAGCTTGGTGGTGAACGGTGACTACGAGCAGTACTTC. The encoded protein is CASSLVVNGDYEQYF.

The chain has TRBV28 and TRBJ2-3; 7 bases map to TRBD2. Germline V gives CDR1 MDHEN, CDR2 SYDVKM. The V and J ends lost 5 bases and 1 base, in that order; junction bases with no gene match: 9. The CDR3 runs 16 residues. CDR3 in amino acids: CASSPGAGERTDTQYF. CDR3 bases: TGTGCCAGCAGTCCCGGGGCGGGGGAACGCACAGATACGCAGTATTTT.

CDR3 loop: CASSTETGNYYGYTF. In DNA, the CDR3 is TGTGCCAGCAGCACCGAAACAGGGAACTACTATGGCTACACCTTC. The rearrangement joins TRBV9 to TRBJ1-2; D is possibly TRBD1 (6 bases). This CDR3 region has 15 residues. CDR1 is SGDLS and CDR2 is YYNGEE in the germline V gene. The V end was cut by 4 bases, the J end by 3 bases, with 16 bases between.